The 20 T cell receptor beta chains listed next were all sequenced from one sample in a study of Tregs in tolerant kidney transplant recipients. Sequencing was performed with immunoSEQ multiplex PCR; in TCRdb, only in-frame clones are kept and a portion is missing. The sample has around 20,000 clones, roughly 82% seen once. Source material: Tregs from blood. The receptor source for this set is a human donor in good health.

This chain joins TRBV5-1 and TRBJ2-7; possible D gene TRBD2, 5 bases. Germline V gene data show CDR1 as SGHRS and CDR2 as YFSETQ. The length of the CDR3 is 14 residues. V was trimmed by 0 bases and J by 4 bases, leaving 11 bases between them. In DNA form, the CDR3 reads TGCGCCAGCAGCTTGGAGGACTCCCTATACGAGCAGTACTTC. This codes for CASSLEDSLYEQYF.

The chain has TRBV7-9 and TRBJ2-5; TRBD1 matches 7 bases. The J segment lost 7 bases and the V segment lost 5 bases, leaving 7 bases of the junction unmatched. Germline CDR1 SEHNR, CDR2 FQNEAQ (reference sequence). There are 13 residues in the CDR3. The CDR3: CASSRTGEGTQYF. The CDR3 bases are TGTGCCAGCAGCAGAACAGGGGAAGGGACCCAGTACTTC.

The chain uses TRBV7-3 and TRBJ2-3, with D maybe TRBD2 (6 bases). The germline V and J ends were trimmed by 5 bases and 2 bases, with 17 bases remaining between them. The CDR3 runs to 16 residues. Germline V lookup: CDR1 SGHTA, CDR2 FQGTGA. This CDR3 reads CASSPSGVGFTDTQYF. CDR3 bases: TGTGCCAGCAGCCCCTCGGGGGTCGGGTTCACAGATACGCAGTATTTT.

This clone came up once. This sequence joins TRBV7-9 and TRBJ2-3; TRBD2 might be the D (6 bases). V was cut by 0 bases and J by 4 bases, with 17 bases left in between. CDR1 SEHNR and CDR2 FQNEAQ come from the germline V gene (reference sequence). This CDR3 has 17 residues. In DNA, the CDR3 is TGTGCCAGCAGCTTAGCAGCCGGGACTCCCGGTGCAGATACGCAGTATTTT. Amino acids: CASSLAAGTPGADTQYF.

The CDR3 is CASRGLADYNEQFF. CDR3 in DNA: TGTGCCAGCAGGGGACTAGCGGATTACAATGAGCAGTTCTTC. The gene calls are TRBV2 and TRBJ2-1; 11 bases align to TRBD2. The length of the CDR3 is 14 residues. Germline trimming cut 6 bases from V and 4 bases from J; bases unmatched to any gene: 2. CDR1 and CDR2 (germline): SNHLY, FYNNEI.

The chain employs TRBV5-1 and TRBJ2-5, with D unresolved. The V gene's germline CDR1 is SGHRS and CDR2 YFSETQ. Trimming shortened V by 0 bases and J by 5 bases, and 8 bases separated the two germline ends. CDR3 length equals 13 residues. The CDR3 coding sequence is TGCGCCAGCAGCTTGGCGACTGACGAGACCCAGTACTTC. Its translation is CASSLATDETQYF.

The CDR3 DNA follows: TGTGCCAGCCGTAAGTTAAATACCTACGAGCAGTACTTC. Its translation: CASRKLNTYEQYF. The gene calls are TRBV2 and TRBJ2-7; unclear D gene. CDR1 SNHLY and CDR2 FYNNEI come from the germline V gene. The V and J ends lost 8 bases and 2 bases respectively, with 13 bases between them. This CDR3 region has 13 residues.

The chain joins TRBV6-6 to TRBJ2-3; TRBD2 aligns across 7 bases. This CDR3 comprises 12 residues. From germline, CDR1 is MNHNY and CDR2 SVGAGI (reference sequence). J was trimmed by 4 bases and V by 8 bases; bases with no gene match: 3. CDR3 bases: TGTGCCAGCCGCGGGAGAGCAGATACGCAGTATTTT. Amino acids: CASRGRADTQYF.

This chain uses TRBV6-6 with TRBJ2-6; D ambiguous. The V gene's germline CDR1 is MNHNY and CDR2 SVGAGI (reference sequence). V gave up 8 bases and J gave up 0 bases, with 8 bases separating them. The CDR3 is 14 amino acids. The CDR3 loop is CASRPYSGANVLTF. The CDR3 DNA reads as TGTGCCAGCCGGCCATACTCTGGGGCCAACGTCCTGACTTTC.

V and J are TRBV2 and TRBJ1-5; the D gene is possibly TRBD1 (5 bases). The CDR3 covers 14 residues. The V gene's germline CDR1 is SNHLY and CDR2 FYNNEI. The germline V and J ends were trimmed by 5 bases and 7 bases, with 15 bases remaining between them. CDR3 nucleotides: TGTGCCAGCAGTCCCGGGACCCTAGGCCAGCCCCAGCATTTT. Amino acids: CASSPGTLGQPQHF.

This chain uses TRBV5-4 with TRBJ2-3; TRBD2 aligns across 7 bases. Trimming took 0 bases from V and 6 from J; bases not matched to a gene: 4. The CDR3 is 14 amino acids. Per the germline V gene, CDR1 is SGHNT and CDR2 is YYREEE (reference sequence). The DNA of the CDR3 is TGTGCCAGCAGCTTGGTTGGGAGGGAGGATACGCAGTATTTT. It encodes CASSLVGREDTQYF.

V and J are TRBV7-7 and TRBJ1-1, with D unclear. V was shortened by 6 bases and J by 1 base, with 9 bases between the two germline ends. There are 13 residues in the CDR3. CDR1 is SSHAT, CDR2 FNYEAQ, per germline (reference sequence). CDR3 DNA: TGTGCCAGCAGTCTGGCAGAGAACACTGAAGCTTTCTTT. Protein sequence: CASSLAENTEAFF.

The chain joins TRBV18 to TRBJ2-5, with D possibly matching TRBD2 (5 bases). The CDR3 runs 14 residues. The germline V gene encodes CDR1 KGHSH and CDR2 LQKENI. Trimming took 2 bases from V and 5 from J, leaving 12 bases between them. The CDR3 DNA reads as TGTGCCAGCTCACCAATAGCTAGCATTGAGACCCAGTACTTC. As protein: CASSPIASIETQYF.

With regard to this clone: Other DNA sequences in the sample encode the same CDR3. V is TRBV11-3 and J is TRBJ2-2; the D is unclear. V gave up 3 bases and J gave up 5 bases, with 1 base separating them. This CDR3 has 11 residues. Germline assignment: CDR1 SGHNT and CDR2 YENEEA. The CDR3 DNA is TGTGCCAGCAGCTTTACCGGGGAGCTGTTTTTT. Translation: CASSFTGELFF.

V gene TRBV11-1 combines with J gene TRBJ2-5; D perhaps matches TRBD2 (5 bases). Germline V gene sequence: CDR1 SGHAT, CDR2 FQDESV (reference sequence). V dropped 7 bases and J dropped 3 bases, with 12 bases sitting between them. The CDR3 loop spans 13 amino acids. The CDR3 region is CASNREPEETQYF. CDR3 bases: TGTGCCAGCAACCGGGAACCCGAAGAGACCCAGTACTTC.

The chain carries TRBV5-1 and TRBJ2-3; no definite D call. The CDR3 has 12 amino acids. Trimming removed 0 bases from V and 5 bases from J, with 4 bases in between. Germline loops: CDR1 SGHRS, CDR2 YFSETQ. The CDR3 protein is CASSLGLDTQYF. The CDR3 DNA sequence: TGCGCCAGCAGCTTGGGTCTAGATACGCAGTATTTT.

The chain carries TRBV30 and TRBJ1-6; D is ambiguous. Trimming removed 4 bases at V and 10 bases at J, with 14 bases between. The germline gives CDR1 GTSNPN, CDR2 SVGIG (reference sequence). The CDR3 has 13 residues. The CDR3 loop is CAWTFQGFSPLHF. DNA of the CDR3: TGTGCCTGGACATTCCAAGGGTTCTCACCCCTCCACTTT.

The CDR3 DNA is TGTGCCATCAGTGATAAGAGGGAAGAAACTGAAGCTTTCTTT. Amino acid sequence: CAISDKREETEAFF. The chain combines TRBV10-3 with TRBJ1-1; D remains unclear. Trimming cost V 3 bases and J 5 bases, with 13 bases left between them. Germline V CDR1 and CDR2: ENHRY, SYGVKD. The CDR3 extends over 14 amino acids.

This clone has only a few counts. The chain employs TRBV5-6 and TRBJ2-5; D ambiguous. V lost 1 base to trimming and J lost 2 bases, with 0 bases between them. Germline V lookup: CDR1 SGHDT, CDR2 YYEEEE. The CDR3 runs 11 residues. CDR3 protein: CASSLQETQYF. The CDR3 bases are TGTGCCAGCAGCTTGCAAGAGACCCAGTACTTC.

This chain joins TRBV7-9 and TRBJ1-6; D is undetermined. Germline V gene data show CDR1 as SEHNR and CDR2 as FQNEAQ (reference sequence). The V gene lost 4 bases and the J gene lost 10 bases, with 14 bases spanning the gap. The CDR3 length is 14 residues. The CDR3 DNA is TGTGCCAGCAGCTCTAGTGGTGAAGAATCACCCCTCCACTTT. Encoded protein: CASSSSGEESPLHF.